Following are 4 T cell receptor beta chains from one sample sequenced in a study of blood T cell repertoires in COVID-19. TCRdb keeps only in-frame clones here, not all; method: immunoSEQ multiplex PCR. The sample shows 190,000 or so clones, around nine tenths of them seen only once. Sequenced: peripheral blood. Source of these receptors: a middle-aged man with acute or convalescent COVID-19.

V and J are TRBV18 and TRBJ1-5, with 11 bases lining up with TRBD1. This CDR3 is 14 amino acids long. J gave up 5 bases and V 6 bases, and 3 bases lay outside the gene matches. Per the germline V gene, CDR1 is KGHSH and CDR2 is LQKENI. CDR3 nucleotide sequence: TGTGCCAGCTCCGGACAGGGGGCCGATCAGCCCCAGCATTTT. It translates to CASSGQGADQPQHF.

The rearrangement uses TRBV30 and TRBJ1-6; D is unclear. Trimming took 0 bases from V and 4 from J, leaving 7 bases between them. The CDR3 is 14 residues long. Germline values: CDR1 GTSNPN, CDR2 SVGIG (reference sequence). CDR3 bases: TGTGCCTGGAGTGTACAGTCTTATAATTCACCCCTCCACTTT. Its translation: CAWSVQSYNSPLHF.

The rearrangement links TRBV9 to TRBJ1-2; possibly TRBD1 for D (5 bases). From germline, CDR1 is SGDLS and CDR2 YYNGEE. Trimming took off 0 bases at V and 8 bases at J, with 17 bases between the two ends. The CDR3 has 15 amino acids. CDR3 amino acids: CASSVAGGRSRGYTF. The CDR3 region has the DNA TGTGCCAGCAGCGTAGCTGGGGGGAGGAGTAGGGGCTACACCTTC.

This clone has just one count. The rearrangement joins TRBV20-1 to TRBJ2-3; D is ambiguous. This CDR3 is 11 amino acids long. The V end lost 5 bases, the J end lost 6 bases, and 9 bases lay between the germline ends. The germline CDR1 and CDR2 sequences are DFQATT and SNEGSKA (reference sequence). The CDR3 nucleotides read TGCAGTGCTGGGCCCGCGGATACGCAGTATTTT. This gives the protein CSAGPADTQYF.